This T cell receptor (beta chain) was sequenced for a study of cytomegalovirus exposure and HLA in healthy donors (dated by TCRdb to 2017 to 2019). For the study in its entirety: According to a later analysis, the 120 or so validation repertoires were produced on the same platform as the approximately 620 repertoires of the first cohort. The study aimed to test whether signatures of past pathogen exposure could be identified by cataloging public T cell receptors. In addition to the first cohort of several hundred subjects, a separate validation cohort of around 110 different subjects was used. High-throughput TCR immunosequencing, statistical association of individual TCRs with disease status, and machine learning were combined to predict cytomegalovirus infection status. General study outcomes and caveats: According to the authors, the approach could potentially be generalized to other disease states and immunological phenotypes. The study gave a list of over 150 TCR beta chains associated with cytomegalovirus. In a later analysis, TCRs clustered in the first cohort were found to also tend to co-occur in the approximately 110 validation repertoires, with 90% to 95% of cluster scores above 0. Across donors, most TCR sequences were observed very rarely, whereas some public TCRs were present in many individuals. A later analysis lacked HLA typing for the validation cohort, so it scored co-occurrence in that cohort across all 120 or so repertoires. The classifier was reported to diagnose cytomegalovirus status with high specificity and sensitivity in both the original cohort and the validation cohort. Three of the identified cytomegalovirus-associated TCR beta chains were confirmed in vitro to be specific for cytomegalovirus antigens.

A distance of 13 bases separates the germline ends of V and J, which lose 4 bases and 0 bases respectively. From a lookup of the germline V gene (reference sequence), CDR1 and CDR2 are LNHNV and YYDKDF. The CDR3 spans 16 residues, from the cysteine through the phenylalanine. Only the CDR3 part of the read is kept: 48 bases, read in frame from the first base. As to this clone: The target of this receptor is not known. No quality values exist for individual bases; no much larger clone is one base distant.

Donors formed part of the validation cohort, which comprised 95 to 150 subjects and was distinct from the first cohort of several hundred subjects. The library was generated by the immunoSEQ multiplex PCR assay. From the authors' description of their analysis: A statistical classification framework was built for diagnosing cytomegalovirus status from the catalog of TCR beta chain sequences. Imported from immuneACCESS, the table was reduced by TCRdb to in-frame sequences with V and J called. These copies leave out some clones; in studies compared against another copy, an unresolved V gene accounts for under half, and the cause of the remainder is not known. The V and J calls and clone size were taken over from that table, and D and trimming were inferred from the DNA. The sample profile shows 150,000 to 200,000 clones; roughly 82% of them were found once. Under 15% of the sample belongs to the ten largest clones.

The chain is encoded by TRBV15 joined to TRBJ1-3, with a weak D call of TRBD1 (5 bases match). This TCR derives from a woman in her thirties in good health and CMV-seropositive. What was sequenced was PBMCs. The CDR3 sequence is CATSIMGPLSGNTIYF. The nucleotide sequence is TGTGCCACCAGCATTATGGGGCCTCTCTCTGGAAACACCATATATTTT.